Reported below is one T cell receptor beta chain. In the original workflow: Amplification of reference gene primers provided the estimated nucleated cell counts. Here immunoSEQ multiplex PCR was the method, and the copy in TCRdb shows in-frame clones only, minus some. That table furnishes V, J and clone size, whereas the DNA furnished D and trimming. The sample has roughly 190,000 clones; around nine tenths are singletons. This sample is drawn from a study of blood T cell repertoires in COVID-19. V lost 1 base and J lost 7; bases outside the gene matches: 10. CDR3 length: 17 residues. The germline CDR1 and CDR2 sequences are SGHDT and YYEEEE.

Material for sequencing was peripheral blood. The genes are TRBV5-6 and TRBJ2-1; 11 bases fit TRBD2. The receptor comes from a man younger than 40 with acute or convalescent COVID-19. CDR3 in DNA: TGTGCCAGCAGCTTGTTTAGCGGGGGGGTTGGCCAAAATGAGCAGTTCTTC. Its protein is CASSLFSGGVGQNEQFF.